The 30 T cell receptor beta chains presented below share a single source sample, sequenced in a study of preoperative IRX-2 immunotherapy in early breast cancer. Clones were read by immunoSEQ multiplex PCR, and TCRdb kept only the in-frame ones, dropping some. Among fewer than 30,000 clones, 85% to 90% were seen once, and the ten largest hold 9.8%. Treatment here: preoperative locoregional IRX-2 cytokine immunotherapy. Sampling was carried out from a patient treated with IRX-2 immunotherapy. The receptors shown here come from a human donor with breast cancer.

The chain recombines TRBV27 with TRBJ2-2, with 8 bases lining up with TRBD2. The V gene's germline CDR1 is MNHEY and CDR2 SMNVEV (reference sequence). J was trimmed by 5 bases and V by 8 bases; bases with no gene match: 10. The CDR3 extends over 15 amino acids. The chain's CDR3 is CASRRGGARTGELFF. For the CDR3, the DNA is TGTGCCAGCCGTCGGGGGGGGGCGCGGACCGGGGAGCTGTTTTTT.

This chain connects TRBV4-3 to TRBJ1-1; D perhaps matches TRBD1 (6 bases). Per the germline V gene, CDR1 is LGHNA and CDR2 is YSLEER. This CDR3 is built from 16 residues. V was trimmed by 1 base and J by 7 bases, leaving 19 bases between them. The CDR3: CASSQGGVLGQLEAFF. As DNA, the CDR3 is TGCGCCAGCAGCCAAGGGGGAGTTCTGGGACAACTTGAAGCTTTCTTT.

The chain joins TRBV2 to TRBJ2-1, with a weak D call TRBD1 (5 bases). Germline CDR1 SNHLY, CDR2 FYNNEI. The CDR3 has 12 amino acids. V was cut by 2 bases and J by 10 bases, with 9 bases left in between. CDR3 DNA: TGTGCCAGCAGTGAAAGGGGCGACGAGCAGTTCTTC. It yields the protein CASSERGDEQFF.

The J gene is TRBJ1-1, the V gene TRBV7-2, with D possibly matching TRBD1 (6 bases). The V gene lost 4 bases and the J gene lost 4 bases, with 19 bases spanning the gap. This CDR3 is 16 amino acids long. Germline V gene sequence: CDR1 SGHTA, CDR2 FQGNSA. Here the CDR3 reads CASSSYTRGGGTEAFF. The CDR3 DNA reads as TGTGCCAGCAGCTCCTATACAAGGGGAGGGGGCACTGAAGCTTTCTTT.

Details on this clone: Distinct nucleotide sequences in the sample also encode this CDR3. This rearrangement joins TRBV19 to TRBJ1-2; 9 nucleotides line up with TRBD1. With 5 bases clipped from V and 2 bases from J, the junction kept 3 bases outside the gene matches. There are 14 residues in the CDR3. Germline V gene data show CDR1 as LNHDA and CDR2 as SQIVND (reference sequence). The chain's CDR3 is CASSSTGGNYGYTF. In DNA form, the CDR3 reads TGTGCCAGTAGTTCTACAGGGGGCAACTATGGCTACACCTTC.

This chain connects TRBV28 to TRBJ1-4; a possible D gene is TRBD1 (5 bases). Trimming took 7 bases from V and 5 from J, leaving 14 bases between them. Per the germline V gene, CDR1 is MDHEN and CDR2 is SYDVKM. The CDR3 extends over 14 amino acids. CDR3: CASIQGTQNEKLFF. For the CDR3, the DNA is TGTGCCAGCATTCAGGGCACACAAAATGAAAAACTGTTTTTT. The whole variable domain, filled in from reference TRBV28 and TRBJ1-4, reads DVKVTQSSRYLVKRTGEKVFLECVQDMDHENMFWYRQDPGLGLRLIYFSYDVKMKEKGDIPEGYSVSREKKERFSLILESASTNQTSMYLCASIQGTQNEKLFFGSGTQLSVL.

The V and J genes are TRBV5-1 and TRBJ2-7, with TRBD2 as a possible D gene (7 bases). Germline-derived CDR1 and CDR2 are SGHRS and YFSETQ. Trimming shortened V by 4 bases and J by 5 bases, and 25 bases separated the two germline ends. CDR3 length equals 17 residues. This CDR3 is CASSTFRGVGAKDEQYF. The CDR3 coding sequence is TGCGCCAGCAGCACCTTCCGGGGGGTGGGGGCTAAGGACGAGCAGTACTTC.

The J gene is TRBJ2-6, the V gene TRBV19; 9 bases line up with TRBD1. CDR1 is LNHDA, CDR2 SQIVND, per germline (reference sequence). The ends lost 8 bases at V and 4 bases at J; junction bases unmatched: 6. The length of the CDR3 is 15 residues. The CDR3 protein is CASYGTGYGANVLTF. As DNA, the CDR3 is TGTGCCAGTTACGGGACAGGGTACGGGGCCAACGTCCTGACTTTC.

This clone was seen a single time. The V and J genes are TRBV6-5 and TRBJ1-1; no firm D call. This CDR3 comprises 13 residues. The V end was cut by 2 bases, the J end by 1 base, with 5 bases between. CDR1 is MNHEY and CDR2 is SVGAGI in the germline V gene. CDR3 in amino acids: CASSYISNTEAFF. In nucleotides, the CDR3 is TGTGCCAGCAGTTACATCTCGAACACTGAAGCTTTCTTT.

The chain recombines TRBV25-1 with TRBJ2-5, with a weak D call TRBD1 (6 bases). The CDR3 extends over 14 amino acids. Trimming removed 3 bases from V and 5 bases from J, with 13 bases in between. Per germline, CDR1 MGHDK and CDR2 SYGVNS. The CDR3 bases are TGTGCCAGCAGTGAGCGAGAGAGGGGGGAGACCCAGTACTTC. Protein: CASSERERGETQYF.

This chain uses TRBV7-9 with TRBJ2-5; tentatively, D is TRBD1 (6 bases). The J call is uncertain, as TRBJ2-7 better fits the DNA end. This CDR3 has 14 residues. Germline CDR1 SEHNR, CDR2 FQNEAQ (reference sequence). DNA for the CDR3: TGTGCCAGCAGCTCACCGGGACATATCTACGAGCAGTACTTC. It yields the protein CASSSPGHIYEQYF.

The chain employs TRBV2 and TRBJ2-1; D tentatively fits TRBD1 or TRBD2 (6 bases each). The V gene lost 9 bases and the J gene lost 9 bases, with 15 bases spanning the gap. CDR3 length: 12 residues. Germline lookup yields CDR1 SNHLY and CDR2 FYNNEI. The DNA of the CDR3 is TGTGCCAGTCGACTCGGGGGCGTTGAGCAGTTCTTC. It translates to CASRLGGVEQFF.

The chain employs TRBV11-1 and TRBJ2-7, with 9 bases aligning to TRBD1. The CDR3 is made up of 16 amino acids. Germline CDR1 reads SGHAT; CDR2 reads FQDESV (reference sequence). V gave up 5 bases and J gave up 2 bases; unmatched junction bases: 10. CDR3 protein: CASSRRLGTGTYEQYF. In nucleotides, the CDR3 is TGTGCCAGCAGCCGCCGCCTCGGGACAGGGACCTACGAGCAGTACTTC.

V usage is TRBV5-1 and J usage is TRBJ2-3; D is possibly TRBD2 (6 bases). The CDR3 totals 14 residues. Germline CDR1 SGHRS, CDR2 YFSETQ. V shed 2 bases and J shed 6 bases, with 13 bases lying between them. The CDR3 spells CASSFGTPADTQYF. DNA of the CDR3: TGCGCCAGCAGCTTTGGGACTCCGGCGGATACGCAGTATTTT.

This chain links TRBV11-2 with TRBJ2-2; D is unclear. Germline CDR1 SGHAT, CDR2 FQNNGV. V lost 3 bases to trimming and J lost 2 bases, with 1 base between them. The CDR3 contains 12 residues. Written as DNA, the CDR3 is TGTGCCAGCAGCTTTAACACCGGGGAGCTGTTTTTT. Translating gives CASSFNTGELFF. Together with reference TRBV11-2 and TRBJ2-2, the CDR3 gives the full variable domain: EAGVAQSPRYKIIEKRQSVAFWCNPISGHATLYWYQQILGQGPKLLIQFQNNGVVDDSQLPKDRFSAERLKGVDSTLKIQPAKLEDSAVYLCASSFNTGELFFGEGSRLTVL.

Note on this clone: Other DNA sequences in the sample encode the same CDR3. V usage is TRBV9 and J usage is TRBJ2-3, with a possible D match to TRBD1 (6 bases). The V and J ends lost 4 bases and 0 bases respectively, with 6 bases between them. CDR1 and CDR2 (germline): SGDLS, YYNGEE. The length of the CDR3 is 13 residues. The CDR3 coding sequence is TGTGCCAGCAGCAGGGGGAGCACAGATACGCAGTATTTT. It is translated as CASSRGSTDTQYF.

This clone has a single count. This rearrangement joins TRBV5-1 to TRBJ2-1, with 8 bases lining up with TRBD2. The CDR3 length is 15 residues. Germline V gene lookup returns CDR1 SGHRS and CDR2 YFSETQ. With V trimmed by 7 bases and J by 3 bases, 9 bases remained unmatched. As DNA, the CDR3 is TGCGCCAGCGCGGGGGGCGGGGGCATCTACAATGAGCAGTTCTTC. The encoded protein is CASAGGGGIYNEQFF.

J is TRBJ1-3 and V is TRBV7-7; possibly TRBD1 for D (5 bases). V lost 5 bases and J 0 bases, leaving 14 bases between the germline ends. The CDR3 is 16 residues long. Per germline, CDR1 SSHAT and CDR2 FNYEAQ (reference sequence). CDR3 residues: CASSRLAGSSGNTIYF. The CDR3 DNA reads TGTGCCAGCAGCCGACTGGCAGGGAGCTCTGGAAACACCATATATTTT.

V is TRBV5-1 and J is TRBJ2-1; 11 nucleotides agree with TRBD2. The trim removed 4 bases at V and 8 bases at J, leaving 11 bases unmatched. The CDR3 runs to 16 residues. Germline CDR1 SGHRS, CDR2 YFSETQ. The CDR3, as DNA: TGCGCCAGCAGCGCTGGCACTAGCGGGAGTGGGGATGAGCAGTTCTTC. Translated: CASSAGTSGSGDEQFF.

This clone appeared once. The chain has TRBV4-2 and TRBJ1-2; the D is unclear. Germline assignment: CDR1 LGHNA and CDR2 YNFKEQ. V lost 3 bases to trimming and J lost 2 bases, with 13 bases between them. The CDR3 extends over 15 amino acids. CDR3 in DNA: TGTGCCAGCAGCCAGGGTGGGTCTGACAACTATGGCTACACCTTC. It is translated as CASSQGGSDNYGYTF.

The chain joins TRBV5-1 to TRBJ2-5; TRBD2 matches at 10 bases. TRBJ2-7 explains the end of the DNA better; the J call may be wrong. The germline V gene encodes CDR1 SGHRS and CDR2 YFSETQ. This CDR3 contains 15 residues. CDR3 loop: CASSSLASGSYEQYF. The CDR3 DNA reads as TGCGCCAGCAGCTCCCTGGCTAGCGGGAGCTACGAGCAGTACTTC.

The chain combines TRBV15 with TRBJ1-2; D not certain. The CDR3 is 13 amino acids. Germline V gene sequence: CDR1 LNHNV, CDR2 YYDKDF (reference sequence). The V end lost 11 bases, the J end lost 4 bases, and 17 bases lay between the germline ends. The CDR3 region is CASSGRFGYGYTF. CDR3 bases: TGTGCCTCATCGGGTCGGTTCGGCTATGGCTACACCTTC.

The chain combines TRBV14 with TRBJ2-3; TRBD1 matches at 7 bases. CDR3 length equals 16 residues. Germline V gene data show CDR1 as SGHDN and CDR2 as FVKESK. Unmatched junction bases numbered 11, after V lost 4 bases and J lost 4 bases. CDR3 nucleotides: TGTGCCAGCAGCCGGGGTAGGGGGCTTTGGGCAGATACGCAGTATTTT. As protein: CASSRGRGLWADTQYF.

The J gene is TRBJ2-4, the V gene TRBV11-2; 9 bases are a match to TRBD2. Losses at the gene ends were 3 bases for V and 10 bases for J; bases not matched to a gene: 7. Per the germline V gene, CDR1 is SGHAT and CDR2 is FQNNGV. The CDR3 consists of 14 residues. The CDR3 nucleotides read TGTGCCAGCAGCTTCGAGACTAGCGGCCGAATTCAGTACTTC. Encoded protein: CASSFETSGRIQYF.

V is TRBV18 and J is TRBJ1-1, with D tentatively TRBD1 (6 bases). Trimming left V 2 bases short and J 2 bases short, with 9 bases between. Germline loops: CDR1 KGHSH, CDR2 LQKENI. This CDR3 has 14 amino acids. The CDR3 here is CASSPYRDNTEAFF. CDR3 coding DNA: TGTGCCAGCTCACCATACAGGGATAACACTGAAGCTTTCTTT.

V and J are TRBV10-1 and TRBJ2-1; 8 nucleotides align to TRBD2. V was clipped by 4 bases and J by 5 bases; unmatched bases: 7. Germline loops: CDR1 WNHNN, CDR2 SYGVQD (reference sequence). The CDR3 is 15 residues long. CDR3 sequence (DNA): TGCGCCAGCAGTGGGCGAGCGGGAGCAGACAATGAGCAGTTCTTC. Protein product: CASSGRAGADNEQFF.

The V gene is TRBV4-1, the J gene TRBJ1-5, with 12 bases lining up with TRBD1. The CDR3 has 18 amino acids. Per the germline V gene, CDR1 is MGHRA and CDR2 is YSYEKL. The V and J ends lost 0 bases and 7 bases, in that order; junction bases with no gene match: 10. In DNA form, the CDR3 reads TGCGCCAGCAGCCAAGATTGGGGACAGGGGGCGAGAGAGCAGCCCCAGCATTTT. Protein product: CASSQDWGQGAREQPQHF.

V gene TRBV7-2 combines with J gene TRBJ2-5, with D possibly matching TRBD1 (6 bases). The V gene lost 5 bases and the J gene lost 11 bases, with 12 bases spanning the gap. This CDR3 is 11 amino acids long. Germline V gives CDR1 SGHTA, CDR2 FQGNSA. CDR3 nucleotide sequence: TGTGCCAGCAGCATAAACAGGGCTCAGTACTTC. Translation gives CASSINRAQYF.

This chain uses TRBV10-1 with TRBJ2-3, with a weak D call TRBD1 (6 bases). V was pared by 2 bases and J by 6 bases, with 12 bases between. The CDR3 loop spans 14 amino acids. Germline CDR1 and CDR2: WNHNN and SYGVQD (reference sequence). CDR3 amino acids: CASSENGGPDTQYF. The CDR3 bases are TGCGCCAGCAGTGAGAATGGGGGCCCGGATACGCAGTATTTT.

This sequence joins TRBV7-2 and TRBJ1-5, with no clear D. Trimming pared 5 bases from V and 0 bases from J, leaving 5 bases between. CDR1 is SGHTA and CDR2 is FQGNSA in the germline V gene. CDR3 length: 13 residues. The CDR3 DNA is TGTGCCAGCAGCCCTAATAGCAATCAGCCCCAGCATTTT. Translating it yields CASSPNSNQPQHF. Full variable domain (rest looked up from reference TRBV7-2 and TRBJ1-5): GAGVSQSPSNKVTEKGKDVELRCDPISGHTALYWYRQSLGQGLEFLIYFQGNSAPDKSGLPSDRFSAERTGGSVSTLTIQRTQQEDSAVYLCASSPNSNQPQHFGDGTRLSIL.